This record looks at one T cell receptor beta chain sequence and its context. The antigen is undetermined. This specimen belongs to a study of PD-1 blockade in classical Hodgkin lymphoma. All trial patients relapsed after autologous stem cell transplantation. Negative selection with magnetic separation was used to purify CD4+ T cells from thawed PBMCs. Patients reached a best response of complete response, partial response or progressive disease. Some clones are missing from TCRdb's copy, which holds only in-frame ones; the method was immunoSEQ multiplex PCR. The sample holds around 23,000 clones, roughly 84% seen once. Study findings and constraints: Unlike CD8+ TCR diversity, which did not rise significantly by C4D1, CD4+ TCR diversity did.

Trimming stripped 3 bases from V and 11 bases from J, with 14 bases between. The CDR3 has 13 amino acids. Germline assignment: CDR1 LNHDA and CDR2 SQIVND (reference sequence). The chain links TRBV19 to TRBJ1-5; weak D call: TRBD1 (6 bases). The sequencing used CD4+ T cells from blood, collected at baseline. The clonotype originates from a human donor with classical Hodgkin lymphoma. The DNA of the CDR3 is TGTGCCAGTAGTATCGGGGGCCCAGGGGCCCAGCATTTT. It translates to CASSIGGPGAQHF.